This is a list of T cell receptor beta chains from one sample in a study of response to subunit inactivated influenza vaccine. TCRdb ran MiXCR on the RT-PCR reads and lists one entry per CDR3 protein. This table has approximately 250,000 distinct CDR3 sequences, more than 9% appearing once. This specimen was non-naive T cells sorted from PBMCs, taken less than 15 days before vaccination. Source of these receptors: a man aged 45 to 65 who received an inactivated influenza vaccine. CDR3s include the opening cysteine and the closing phenylalanine or tryptophan. D genes are given only for firm matches. Expanded clones get a size class; other rows say once, few or many, or leave the size out.

few	TRBV19	.	TRBJ2-7	13	CASSIAASYEQYF	TGTGCCAGTAGTATCGCGGCCTCCTACGAGCAGTACTTC
.	TRBV15	.	TRBJ2-5	12	CATSRPTGPTGF	TGTGCCACCAGCAGACCTACAGGGCCCACTGGGTTC
few	TRBV28	TRBD2	TRBJ2-1	15	CASSTIAGGRAEQFF	TGTGCCAGCAGTACCATAGCGGGGGGGCGTGCTGAGCAGTTCTTC
few	TRBV30	TRBD1	TRBJ1-2	15	CAWTLWGRGNYGYTF	TGTGCCTGGACCCTCTGGGGCAGGGGGAACTATGGCTACACCTTC
.	TRBV5-5	TRBD1	TRBJ2-1	16	CASSSHPGQVNDEQFF	TGTGCCAGCAGCTCACACCCGGGACAGGTTAACGATGAGCAGTTCTTC
.	TRBV9	.	TRBJ2-5	16	CASSVAGLGYQETQYF	TGTGCCAGCAGCGTAGCGGGACTGGGGTACCAAGAGACCCAGTACTTC
.	TRBV6-1	.	TRBJ1-2	16	CASSETVRGANYGYTF	TGTGCCAGCAGTGAAACCGTTCGGGGGGCTAACTATGGCTACACCTTC
.	TRBV15	.	TRBJ2-2	14	CATSKGLDTGELFF	TGTGCCACCAGCAAGGGTCTGGACACCGGGGAGCTGTTTTTT
few	TRBV5-1	.	TRBJ1-6	15	CASSLERANNSPLHF	TGCGCCAGCAGCTTGGAGCGCGCGAATAATTCACCCCTCCACTTT
many	TRBV7-8	TRBD1	TRBJ1-4	14	CASSPGQGYEKLFF	TGTGCCAGCAGCCCTGGACAGGGGTATGAAAAACTGTTTTTT
.	TRBV27	TRBD2	TRBJ2-5	15	CASSGTSGDQETQYF	TGTGCCAGCAGCGGGACTAGCGGGGATCAAGAGACCCAGTACTTC
few	TRBV7-3	TRBD2	TRBJ2-5	14	CASSQLGLAETQYF	TGTGCCAGCAGCCAGTTAGGACTAGCCGAGACCCAGTACTTC
few	TRBV5-1	.	TRBJ1-1	13	CATRDMGDTEAFF	TGCGCCACCAGGGACATGGGGGACACTGAAGCTTTCTTT
many	TRBV20-1	.	TRBJ1-2	10	CSARTTGYTF	TGCAGTGCTAGGACGACTGGCTACACCTTC
.	TRBV6-9	.	TRBJ1-2	14	CASFPTPGTFCYTF	TGTGCCAGCTTTCCCACCCCTGGGACGTTCTGCTACACCTTC
many	TRBV20-1	.	TRBJ1-6	14	CSTSESGGSSPLHF	TGCAGTACTAGTGAGAGTGGGGGCAGTTCACCCCTCCACTTT
few	TRBV4-1	TRBD1	TRBJ1-4	15	CASSRPGQGDEKLFF	TGCGCCAGCAGCCGACCGGGACAGGGGGATGAAAAACTGTTTTTT
.	TRBV4-3	.	TRBJ1-5	14	CASSPVAGNQPQHF	TGCGCCAGCAGCCCCGTTGCAGGCAATCAGCCCCAGCATTTT
.	TRBV20-1	TRBD2	TRBJ2-3	15	CSAWAGGLSTDTQYF	TGCAGTGCTTGGGCGGGGGGCCTTAGCACAGATACGCAGTATTTT
many	TRBV20-1	TRBD2	TRBJ2-1	12	CSVKRGGREQFF	TGCAGTGTTAAGCGGGGGGGGAGGGAGCAGTTCTTC
.	TRBV11-1	.	TRBJ1-2	12	CASSQTSSGYTF	TGTGCCAGCAGCCAGACCAGCAGCGGCTACACCTTC
many	TRBV7-6	.	TRBJ1-2	19	CASSLAMGAGPSANYGYTF	TGTGCCAGCAGCTTAGCGATGGGGGCAGGGCCTTCAGCTAACTATGGCTACACCTTC
.	TRBV19	.	TRBJ1-4	14	CASSTQSSNEKLFF	TGTGCCAGTAGTACGCAGAGTTCTAATGAAAAACTGTTTTTT
.	TRBV29-1	TRBD2	TRBJ2-2	14	CSVDSGRNTGELFF	TGCAGCGTCGATAGCGGGAGGAACACCGGGGAGCTGTTTTTT
.	TRBV7-6	.	TRBJ2-7	15	CASSLELYSVYEQYF	TGTGCCAGCAGCTTAGAGCTCTACAGTGTCTACGAGCAGTACTTC
few	TRBV30	TRBD1	TRBJ2-7	18	CAWSGGRLPGQGTYEQYF	TGTGCCTGGAGTGGCGGCCGCCTACCGGGACAGGGGACATACGAGCAGTACTTC
.	TRBV6-6	.	TRBJ1-1	11	CASSYGIEAFF	TGTGCCAGCAGTTACGGGATTGAAGCTTTCTTT
.	TRBV6-2/TRBV6-3	TRBD1	TRBJ2-1	16	CASSYSSRGRFDEQFF	TGTGCCAGCAGTTACTCGAGCAGGGGGCGATTCGATGAGCAGTTCTTC
.	TRBV9	.	TRBJ2-5	12	CASSVDGETQYF	TGTGCCAGCAGCGTAGATGGAGAGACCCAGTACTTC
many	TRBV5-6	.	TRBJ2-7	12	CASSPRRYEQYF	TGTGCCAGCAGCCCACGCCGCTACGAGCAGTACTTC
few	TRBV18	.	TRBJ1-2	14	CASSPQGNLYGYTF	TGTGCCAGCTCACCACAGGGGAACTTATATGGCTACACCTTC
.	TRBV24-1	.	TRBJ2-3	16	CATSDSWGASTDTQYF	TGTGCCACCAGTGATTCCTGGGGTGCAAGCACAGATACGCAGTATTTT
.	TRBV4-3	.	TRBJ2-2	16	CASSQEVHGNTGELFF	TGCGCCAGCAGCCAAGAAGTCCACGGGAACACCGGGGAGCTGTTTTTT
few	TRBV20-1	TRBD2	TRBJ2-3	15	CSASGTSGRAGTQYF	TGCAGTGCTAGTGGGACTAGCGGGAGGGCAGGTACGCAGTATTTT
few	TRBV12-3/TRBV12-4	.	TRBJ1-1	14	CASSLKSGVTEAFF	TGTGCCAGCAGTTTGAAGTCGGGAGTCACTGAAGCTTTCTTT
.	TRBV12-3/TRBV12-4	.	TRBJ2-1	14	CASSLGRVKNEQFF	TGTGCCAGCAGTTTAGGCAGGGTAAAAAATGAGCAGTTCTTC
few	TRBV12-3/TRBV12-4	.	TRBJ2-7	13	CASSQSGASEQYF	TGTGCCAGCAGCCAGAGTGGGGCGAGCGAGCAGTACTTC
.	TRBV4-1	.	TRBJ2-1	16	CASSHRAGGKKNEQFF	TGCGCCAGCAGCCATCGGGCAGGGGGGAAAAAAAATGAGCAGTTCTTC
few	TRBV4-3	.	TRBJ1-4	14	CASSASGGGEKLFF	TGCGCCAGCAGCGCAAGTGGGGGGGGTGAAAAACTGTTTTTT
many	TRBV5-1	TRBD1	TRBJ2-7	16	CASRTAPGQGAYEQYF	TGCGCCAGCAGAACCGCCCCGGGACAGGGGGCGTACGAGCAGTACTTC
.	TRBV6-5	.	TRBJ1-2	13	CASSSRGNCGYTF	TGTGCCAGCAGTTCCAGGGGTAACTGTGGCTACACCTTC
.	TRBV19	.	TRBJ2-7	13	CASSVTRSYEQYF	TGTGCCAGTAGTGTGACACGTTCCTACGAGCAGTACTTC
many	TRBV7-2	.	TRBJ2-1	11	CASSFDNEQFF	TGTGCCAGCAGCTTTGATAATGAGCAGTTCTTC